This T cell receptor (beta chain) was captured in a study of blood T cells in healthy people across ages. It was with a sample-barcoded 5' primer and a J-beta primer mix that a second PCR of about 6 to 12 cycles was run. TCRdb processed the 5' RACE reads anew with MiXCR; each CDR3 protein has one entry. The sample consists of 600,000 or so distinct CDR3 sequences, about 30% of them appearing once. As concerns this clonotype: A far larger clone is just one base off, so this is likely a read error.

CDR3 length: 12 residues. Germline loops: CDR1 SEHNR, CDR2 FQNEAQ (reference sequence). The chain uses TRBV7-9 and TRBJ1-1; D possibly corresponds to TRBD1 (5 bases). The sequence derives from a woman over 75 in good health. Sequenced: blood. The CDR3 is CASSLMDTDAFF. The CDR3 region has the DNA TGTGCCAGCAGCTTGATGGACACTGACGCTTTCTTT. The whole variable domain, filled in from reference TRBV7-9 and TRBJ1-1, reads DTGVSQNPRHKITKRGQNVTFRCDPISEHNRLYWYRQTLGQGPEFLTYFQNEAQLEKSRLLSDRFSAERPKGSFSTLEIQRTEQGDSAMYLCASSLMDTDAFFGQGTRLTVV.